This T cell receptor beta chain was sequenced for a study of Ad26.COV2.S vaccination and SARS-CoV-2 variants. The table came from immunoSEQ multiplex PCR; TCRdb's copy has only in-frame clones and leaves some out. This table holds 350,000 to 500,000 clones, 80% to 95% found once. Noted treatment: roughly 19 received Ad26.COV2.S at low or high dose, single or two shots; several received placebo; per-sample allocation not given. Day 63 after the first vaccine or placebo injection was the time point for sampling. Notes on this clone: Antigen: not known.

Study outcomes and limitations: People who got the vaccine or the placebo had similar non-spike TCR breadth.

Sequencing used peripheral blood, obtained in a trial of Ad26.COV2.S vaccine versus placebo. This receptor was taken from a person aged 18-60 years who received the Ad26.COV2.S COVID-19 vaccine or a placebo.

The chain's CDR3 is CASSLAPLGKETQYF. Here the CDR3 DNA reads TGTGCCAGCAGCTTAGCCCCCCTAGGTAAAGAGACCCAGTACTTC. This rearrangement joins TRBV7-8 to TRBJ2-5; D call uncertain. This CDR3 has 15 residues. The V end was cut by 0 bases, the J end by 3 bases, with 11 bases between. Per the germline V gene, CDR1 is SGHVS and CDR2 is FQNEAQ.